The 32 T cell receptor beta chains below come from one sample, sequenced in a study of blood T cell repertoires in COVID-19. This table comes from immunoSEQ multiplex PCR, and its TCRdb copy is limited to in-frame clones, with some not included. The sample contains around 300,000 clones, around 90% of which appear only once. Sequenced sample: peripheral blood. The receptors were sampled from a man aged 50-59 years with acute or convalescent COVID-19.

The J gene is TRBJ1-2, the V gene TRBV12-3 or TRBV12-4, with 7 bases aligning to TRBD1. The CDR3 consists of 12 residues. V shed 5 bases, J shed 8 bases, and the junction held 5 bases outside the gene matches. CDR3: CASSHPGGGYTF. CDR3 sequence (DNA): TGTGCCAGCAGTCACCCAGGGGGGGGCTACACCTTC.

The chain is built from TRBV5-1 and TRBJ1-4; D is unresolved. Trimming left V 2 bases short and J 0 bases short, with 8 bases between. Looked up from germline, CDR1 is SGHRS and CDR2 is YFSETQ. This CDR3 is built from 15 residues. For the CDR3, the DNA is TGCGCCAGCAGCTTATCTCCCTCAACTAATGAAAAACTGTTTTTT. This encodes CASSLSPSTNEKLFF.

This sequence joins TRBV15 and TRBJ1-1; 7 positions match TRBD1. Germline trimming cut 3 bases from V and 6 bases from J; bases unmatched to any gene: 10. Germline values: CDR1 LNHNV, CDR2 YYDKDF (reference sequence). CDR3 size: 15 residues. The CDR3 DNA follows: TGTGCCACCAGCAGCCCCCAAACAGGGGAGCCTGAAGCTTTCTTT. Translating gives CATSSPQTGEPEAFF.

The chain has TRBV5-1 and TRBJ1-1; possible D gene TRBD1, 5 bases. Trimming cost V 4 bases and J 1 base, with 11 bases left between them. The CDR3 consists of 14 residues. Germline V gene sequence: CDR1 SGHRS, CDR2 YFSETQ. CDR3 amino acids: CASSPDTPNTEAFF. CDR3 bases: TGCGCCAGCAGCCCGGACACCCCGAACACTGAAGCTTTCTTT.

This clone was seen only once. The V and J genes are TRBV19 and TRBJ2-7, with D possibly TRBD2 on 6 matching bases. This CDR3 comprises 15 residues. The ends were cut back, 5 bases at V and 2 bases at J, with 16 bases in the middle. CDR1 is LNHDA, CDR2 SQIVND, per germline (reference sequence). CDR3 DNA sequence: TGTGCCAGTAGTCCCACGGGCGGGGCCCCCTACGAGCAGTACTTC. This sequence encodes CASSPTGGAPYEQYF. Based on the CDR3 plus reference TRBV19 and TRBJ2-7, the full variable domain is DGGITQSPKYLFRKEGQNVTLSCEQNLNHDAMYWYRQDPGQGLRLIYYSQIVNDFQKGDIAEGYSVSREKKESFPLTVTSAQKNPTAFYLCASSPTGGAPYEQYFGPGTRLTVT.

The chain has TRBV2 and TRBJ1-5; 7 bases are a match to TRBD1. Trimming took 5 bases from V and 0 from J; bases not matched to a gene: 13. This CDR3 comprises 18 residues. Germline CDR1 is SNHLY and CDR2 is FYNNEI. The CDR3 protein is CASSLGGAGGYSNQPQHF. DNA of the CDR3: TGTGCCAGCAGTTTAGGGGGTGCAGGGGGATATAGCAATCAGCCCCAGCATTTT.

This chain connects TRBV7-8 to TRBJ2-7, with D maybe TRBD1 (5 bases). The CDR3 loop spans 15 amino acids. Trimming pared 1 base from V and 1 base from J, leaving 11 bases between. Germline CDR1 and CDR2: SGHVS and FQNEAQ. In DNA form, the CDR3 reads TGTGCCAGCAGCTTAGATGGGCAGGGATCCTACGAGCAGTACTTC. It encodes CASSLDGQGSYEQYF. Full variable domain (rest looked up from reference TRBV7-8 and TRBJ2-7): GAGVSQSPRYKVAKRGQDVALRCDPISGHVSLFWYQQALGQGPEFLTYFQNEAQLDKSGLPSDRFFAERPEGSVSTLKIQRTQQEDSAVYLCASSLDGQGSYEQYFGPGTRLTVT.

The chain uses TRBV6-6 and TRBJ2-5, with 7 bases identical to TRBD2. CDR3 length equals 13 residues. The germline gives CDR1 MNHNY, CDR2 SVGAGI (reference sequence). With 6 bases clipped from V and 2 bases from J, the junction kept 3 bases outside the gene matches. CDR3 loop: CASSVGGQETQYF. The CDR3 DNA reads TGTGCCAGCAGCGTCGGGGGGCAAGAGACCCAGTACTTC.

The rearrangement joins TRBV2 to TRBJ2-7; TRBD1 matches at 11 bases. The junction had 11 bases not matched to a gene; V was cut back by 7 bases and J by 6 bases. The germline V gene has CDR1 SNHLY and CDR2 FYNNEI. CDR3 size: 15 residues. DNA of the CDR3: TGTGCCAGCATCGCGAGTCTGGACAGGGGGCGCGAGCAGTACTTC. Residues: CASIASLDRGREQYF.

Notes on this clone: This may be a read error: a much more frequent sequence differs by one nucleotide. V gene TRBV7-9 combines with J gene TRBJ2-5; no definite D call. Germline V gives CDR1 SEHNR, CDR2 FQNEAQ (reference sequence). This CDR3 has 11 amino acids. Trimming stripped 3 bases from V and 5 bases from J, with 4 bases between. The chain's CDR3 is CASSLQETQYF. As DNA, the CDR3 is TGTGCCAGCAGCTTGCAGGAGACCCAGTACTTC.

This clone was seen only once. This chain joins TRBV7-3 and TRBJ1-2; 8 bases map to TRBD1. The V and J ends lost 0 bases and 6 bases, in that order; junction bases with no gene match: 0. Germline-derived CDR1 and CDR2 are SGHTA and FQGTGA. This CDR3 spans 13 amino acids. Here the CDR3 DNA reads TGTGCCAGCAGCTTAACGACAGGGGATGGCTACACCTTC. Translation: CASSLTTGDGYTF. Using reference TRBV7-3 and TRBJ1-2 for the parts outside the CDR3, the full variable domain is GAGVSQTPSNKVTEKGKYVELRCDPISGHTALYWYRQSLGQGPEFLIYFQGTGAADDSGLPNDRFFAVRPEGSVSTLKIQRTERGDSAVYLCASSLTTGDGYTFGSGTRLTVV.

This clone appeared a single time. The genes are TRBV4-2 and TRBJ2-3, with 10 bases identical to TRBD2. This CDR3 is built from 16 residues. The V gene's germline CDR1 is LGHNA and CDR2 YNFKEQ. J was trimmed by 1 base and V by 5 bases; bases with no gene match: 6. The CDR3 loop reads CASSVLAGSGTDTQYF. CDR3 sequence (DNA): TGTGCCAGCAGCGTACTAGCGGGGTCTGGCACAGATACGCAGTATTTT.

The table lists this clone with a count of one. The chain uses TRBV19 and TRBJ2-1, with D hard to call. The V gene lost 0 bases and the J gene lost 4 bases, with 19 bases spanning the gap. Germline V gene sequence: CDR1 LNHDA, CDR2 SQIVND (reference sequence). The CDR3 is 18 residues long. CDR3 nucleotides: TGTGCCAGTAGTATAGATCGTCCCAACACAAACGAATACAATGAGCAGTTCTTC. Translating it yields CASSIDRPNTNEYNEQFF.

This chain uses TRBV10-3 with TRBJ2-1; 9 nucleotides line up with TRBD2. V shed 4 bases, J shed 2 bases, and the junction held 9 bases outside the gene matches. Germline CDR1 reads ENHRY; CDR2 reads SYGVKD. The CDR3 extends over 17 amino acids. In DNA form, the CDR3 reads TGTGCCATCAGTGTAGGGTTTAGCGGGGGCCCCTACAATGAGCAGTTCTTC. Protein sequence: CAISVGFSGGPYNEQFF.

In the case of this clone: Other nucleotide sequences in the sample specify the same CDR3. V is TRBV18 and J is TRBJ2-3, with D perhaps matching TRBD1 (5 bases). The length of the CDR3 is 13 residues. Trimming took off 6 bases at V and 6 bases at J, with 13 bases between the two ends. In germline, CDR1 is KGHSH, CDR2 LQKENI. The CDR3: CASSLQGRDTQYF. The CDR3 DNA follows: TGTGCCAGCTCGCTTCAGGGTCGGGATACGCAGTATTTT.

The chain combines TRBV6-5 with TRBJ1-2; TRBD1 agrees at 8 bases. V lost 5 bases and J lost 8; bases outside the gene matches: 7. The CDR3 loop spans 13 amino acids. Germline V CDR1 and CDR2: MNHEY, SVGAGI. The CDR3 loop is CASSRDRRRGYTF. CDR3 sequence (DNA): TGTGCCAGCAGTAGGGACAGGCGGAGGGGCTACACCTTC.

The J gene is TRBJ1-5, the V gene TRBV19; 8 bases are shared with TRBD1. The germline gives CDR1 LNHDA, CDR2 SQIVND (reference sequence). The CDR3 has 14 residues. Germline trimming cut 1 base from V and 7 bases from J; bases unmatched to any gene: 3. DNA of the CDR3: TGTGCCAGTAGTATAGGGCAGGGGGCACAGCCCCAGCATTTT. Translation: CASSIGQGAQPQHF.

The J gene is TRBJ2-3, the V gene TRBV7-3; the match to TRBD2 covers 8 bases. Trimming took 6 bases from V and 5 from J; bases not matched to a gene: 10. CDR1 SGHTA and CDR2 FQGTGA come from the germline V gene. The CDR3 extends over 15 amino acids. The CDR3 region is CASSPGGARVDTQYF. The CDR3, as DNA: TGTGCCAGCAGTCCCGGGGGGGCGAGGGTAGATACGCAGTATTTT.

In DNA, the CDR3 is TGTGCCAGCAGCCCCTTCGGACAGGGCGTCAATGAGCAGTTCTTC. This translates into CASSPFGQGVNEQFF. The chain has TRBV6-5 and TRBJ2-1; 8 nucleotides line up with TRBD1. The germline V gene has CDR1 MNHEY and CDR2 SVGAGI. Germline trimming cut 6 bases from V and 6 bases from J; bases unmatched to any gene: 10. The CDR3 is 15 residues long.

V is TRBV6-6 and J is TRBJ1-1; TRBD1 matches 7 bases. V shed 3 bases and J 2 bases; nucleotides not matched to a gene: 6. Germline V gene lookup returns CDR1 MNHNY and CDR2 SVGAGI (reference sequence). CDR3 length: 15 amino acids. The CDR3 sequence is CASSYEGASNTEAFF. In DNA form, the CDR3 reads TGTGCCAGCAGTTATGAGGGGGCGTCTAACACTGAAGCTTTCTTT.

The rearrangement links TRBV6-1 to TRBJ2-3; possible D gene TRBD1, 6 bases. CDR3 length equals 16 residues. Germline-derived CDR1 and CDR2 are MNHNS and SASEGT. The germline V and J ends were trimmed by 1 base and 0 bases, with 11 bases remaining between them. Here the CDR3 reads CASSEVGGLSTDTQYF. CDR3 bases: TGTGCCAGCAGTGAAGTTGGGGGCCTAAGCACAGATACGCAGTATTTT.

In DNA, the CDR3 is TGTGCCAGTGGGGACAGGGGGCGTTCGGGAACTGAAGCTTTCTTT. Its translation is CASGDRGRSGTEAFF. The chain recombines TRBV19 with TRBJ1-1, with TRBD1 matching 12 bases. The CDR3 contains 15 residues. Germline V gene sequence: CDR1 LNHDA, CDR2 SQIVND (reference sequence). Germline trimming cut 8 bases from V and 5 bases from J; bases unmatched to any gene: 9.

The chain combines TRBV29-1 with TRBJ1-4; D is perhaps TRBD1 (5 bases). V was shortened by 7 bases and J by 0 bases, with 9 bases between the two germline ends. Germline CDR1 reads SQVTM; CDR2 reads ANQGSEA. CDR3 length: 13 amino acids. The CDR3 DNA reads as TGCAGCGCTGACAGTGCAACTAATGAAAAACTGTTTTTT. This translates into CSADSATNEKLFF.

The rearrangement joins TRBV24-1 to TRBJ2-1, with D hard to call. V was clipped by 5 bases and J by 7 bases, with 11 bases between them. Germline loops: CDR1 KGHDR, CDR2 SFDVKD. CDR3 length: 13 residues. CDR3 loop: CATSAHSWNEQFF. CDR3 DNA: TGTGCCACCAGTGCTCACTCCTGGAATGAGCAGTTCTTC.

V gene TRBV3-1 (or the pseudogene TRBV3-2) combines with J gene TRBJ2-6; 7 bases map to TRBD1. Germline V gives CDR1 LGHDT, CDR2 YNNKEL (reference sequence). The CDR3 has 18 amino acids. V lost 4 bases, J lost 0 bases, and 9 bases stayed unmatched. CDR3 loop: CASSPMGQYYSGANVLTF. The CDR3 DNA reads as TGTGCCAGCAGCCCGATGGGACAGTACTACTCTGGGGCCAACGTCCTGACTTTC.

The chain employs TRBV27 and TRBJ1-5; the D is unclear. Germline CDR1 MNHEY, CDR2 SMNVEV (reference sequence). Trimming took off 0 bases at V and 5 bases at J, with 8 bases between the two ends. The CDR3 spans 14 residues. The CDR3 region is CASSLSVRDQPQHF. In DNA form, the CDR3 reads TGTGCCAGCAGTTTATCAGTCCGGGATCAGCCCCAGCATTTT.

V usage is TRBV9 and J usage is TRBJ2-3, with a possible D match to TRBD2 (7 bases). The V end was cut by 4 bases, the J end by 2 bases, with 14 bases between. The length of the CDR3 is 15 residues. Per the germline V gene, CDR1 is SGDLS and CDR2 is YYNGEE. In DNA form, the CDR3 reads TGTGCCAGCAGCCCCGAGGGGGGGGTCACAGATACGCAGTATTTT. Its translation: CASSPEGGVTDTQYF. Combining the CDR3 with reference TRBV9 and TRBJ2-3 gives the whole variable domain DSGVTQTPKHLITATGQRVTLRCSPRSGDLSVYWYQQSLDQGLQFLIQYYNGEERAKGNILERFSAQQFPDLHSELNLSSLELGDSALYFCASSPEGGVTDTQYFGPGTRLTVL.

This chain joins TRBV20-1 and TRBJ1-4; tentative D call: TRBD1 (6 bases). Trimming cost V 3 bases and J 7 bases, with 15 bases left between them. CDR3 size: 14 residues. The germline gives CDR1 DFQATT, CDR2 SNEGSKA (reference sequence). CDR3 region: CSASRAGVSEKLFF. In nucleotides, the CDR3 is TGCAGTGCTAGTAGGGCAGGGGTTAGTGAAAAACTGTTTTTT.

The CDR3 here is CSVDQQGAGYGYTF. CDR3 coding DNA: TGCAGCGTTGACCAACAGGGGGCGGGCTATGGCTACACCTTC. The V and J genes are TRBV29-1 and TRBJ1-2; 9 bases line up with TRBD1. Germline CDR1 and CDR2: SQVTM and ANQGSEA. There are 14 residues in the CDR3. V was clipped by 3 bases and J by 4 bases; unmatched bases: 6.

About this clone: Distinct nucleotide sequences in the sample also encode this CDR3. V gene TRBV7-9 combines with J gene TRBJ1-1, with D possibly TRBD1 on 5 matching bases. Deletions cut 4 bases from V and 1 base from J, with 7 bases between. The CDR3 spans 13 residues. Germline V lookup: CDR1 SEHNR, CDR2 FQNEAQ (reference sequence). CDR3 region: CASSSQGNTEAFF. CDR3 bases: TGTGCCAGCAGCTCGCAGGGGAACACTGAAGCTTTCTTT. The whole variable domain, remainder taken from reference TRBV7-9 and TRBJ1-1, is DTGVSQNPRHKITKRGQNVTFRCDPISEHNRLYWYRQTLGQGPEFLTYFQNEAQLEKSRLLSDRFSAERPKGSFSTLEIQRTEQGDSAMYLCASSSQGNTEAFFGQGTRLTVV.

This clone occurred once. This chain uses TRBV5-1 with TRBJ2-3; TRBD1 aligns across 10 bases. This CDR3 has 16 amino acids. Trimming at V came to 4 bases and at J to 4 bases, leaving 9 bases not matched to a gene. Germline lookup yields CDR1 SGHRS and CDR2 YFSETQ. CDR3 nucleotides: TGCGCCAGCAGCGCGAAGACAGGGGGCAGATCAGATACGCAGTATTTT. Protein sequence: CASSAKTGGRSDTQYF.

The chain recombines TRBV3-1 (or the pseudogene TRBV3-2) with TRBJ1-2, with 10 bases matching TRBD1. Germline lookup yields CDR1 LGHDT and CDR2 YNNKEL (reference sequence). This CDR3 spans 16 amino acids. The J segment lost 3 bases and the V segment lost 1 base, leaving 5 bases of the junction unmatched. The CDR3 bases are TGTGCCAGCAGCCAAGGCCCCGGGACAGGGGACTATGGCTACACCTTC. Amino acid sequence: CASSQGPGTGDYGYTF.